The 24 T cell receptor beta chains below were found in one sample sequenced in a study of control samples from healthy donors and cancer patients. Clones were read by immunoSEQ multiplex PCR, and TCRdb kept only the in-frame ones, dropping some. The sample records roughly 100,000 clones, around 89% being singletons. The material sequenced was PBMCs. These receptors all stem from a man aged 55-75 years with lung cancer.

V and J are TRBV12-3 or TRBV12-4 and TRBJ1-1, with D unclear. V lost 3 bases and J lost 4, with 9 bases in between. The CDR3 contains 13 residues. DNA for the CDR3: TGTGCCAGCAGTTTTTTTCCGGTCACTGAAGCTTTCTTT. This sequence encodes CASSFFPVTEAFF.

The chain has TRBV30 and TRBJ2-2; D is perhaps TRBD1 or TRBD2 (6 bases each). V was pared by 2 bases and J by 8 bases, with 21 bases between. CDR3 length equals 16 residues. CDR1 is GTSNPN and CDR2 is SVGIG in the germline V gene (reference sequence). The CDR3 DNA sequence: TGTGCCTGGAGTTCTGGGGGGCCGACTCGACTAGGGGAGCTGTTTTTT. Amino acid sequence: CAWSSGGPTRLGELFF.

The chain links TRBV3-1 (or the pseudogene TRBV3-2) to TRBJ1-5; D not certain. Germline loops: CDR1 LGHDT, CDR2 YNNKEL (reference sequence). The CDR3 consists of 14 residues. Trimming removed 5 bases at V and 4 bases at J, with 12 bases between. The DNA of the CDR3 is TGTGCCAGCAGCAACTACGGAGCTAATCAGCCCCAGCATTTT. This sequence encodes CASSNYGANQPQHF.

The chain couples TRBV6-5 to TRBJ1-5; D call uncertain. Trimming cost V 10 bases and J 6 bases, with 16 bases left between them. The CDR3 length is 13 residues. The germline gives CDR1 MNHEY, CDR2 SVGAGI. CDR3 residues: CATSPQEGQPQHF. The CDR3 DNA is TGTGCCACCTCTCCCCAGGAGGGTCAGCCCCAGCATTTT.

The CDR3 sequence: CASSPLLRGVAGETQYF. Here the CDR3 DNA reads TGTGCCAGCAGCCCACTACTTAGAGGTGTCGCTGGAGAGACCCAGTACTTC. The chain has TRBV7-8 and TRBJ2-5; D unresolved. There are 17 residues in the CDR3. Trimming removed 5 bases from V and 4 bases from J, with 23 bases in between. Germline CDR1 and CDR2: SGHVS and FQNEAQ.

This chain connects TRBV6-4 to TRBJ2-7; no clear D. With 6 bases removed from V and 0 bases from J, the gap between germline ends came to 15 bases. The CDR3 is 15 amino acids. The germline V gene has CDR1 MRHNA and CDR2 SNTAGT. This CDR3 is CASSPPTNSSYEQYF. The CDR3 coding sequence is TGTGCCAGCAGCCCGCCGACGAATAGCTCCTACGAGCAGTACTTC.

V is TRBV9 and J is TRBJ2-2; 10 nucleotides line up with TRBD1. CDR1 is SGDLS, CDR2 YYNGEE, per germline. The CDR3 runs to 15 residues. J was trimmed by 7 bases and V by 7 bases; bases with no gene match: 10. The CDR3 DNA reads as TGTGCCAGCTCACGGCGGACAGGGGGGGACGGGGAGCTGTTTTTT. The encoded protein is CASSRRTGGDGELFF.

Concerning this clone: This same CDR3 is encoded by further DNA sequences in the sample. The chain combines TRBV24-1 with TRBJ2-3; TRBD1 might be the D (6 bases). Germline-derived CDR1 and CDR2 are KGHDR and SFDVKD. V lost 4 bases and J 0 bases, leaving 19 bases between the germline ends. There are 18 residues in the CDR3. The CDR3 protein is CATSDPAGGTLSTDTQYF. CDR3 DNA sequence: TGTGCCACCAGTGACCCAGCTGGGGGCACGCTTAGCACAGATACGCAGTATTTT.

This clone was counted once. The rearrangement joins TRBV29-1 to TRBJ1-2; 8 bases map to TRBD1. CDR1 and CDR2 from the germline V gene are SQVTM and ANQGSEA. The CDR3 has 13 residues. The V gene end was trimmed by 7 bases and the J gene end by 7 bases; junction bases not matched to a gene: 11. CDR3 in amino acids: CSANRGQGTGYTF. The CDR3 DNA reads as TGCAGCGCTAATAGAGGACAGGGTACTGGCTACACCTTC.

The V gene is TRBV5-6, the J gene TRBJ1-2; 9 nucleotides line up with TRBD1. With 4 bases clipped from V and 7 bases from J, the junction kept 8 bases outside the gene matches. CDR3 length equals 14 residues. Per germline, CDR1 SGHDT and CDR2 YYEEEE. The DNA of the CDR3 is TGTGCCAGCAGCCCACAGGGGGCGTATCGTGGCTACACCTTC. Protein product: CASSPQGAYRGYTF.

The J gene is TRBJ1-1, the V gene TRBV18; tentative D call: TRBD1 (5 bases). Germline assignment: CDR1 KGHSH and CDR2 LQKENI. V lost 2 bases, J lost 5 bases, and 9 bases lay in between. This CDR3 region has 13 residues. CDR3 amino acids: CASSPGARTEAFF. DNA for the CDR3: TGTGCCAGCTCACCAGGGGCCCGGACTGAAGCTTTCTTT.

The genes are TRBV6-5 and TRBJ1-4; D perhaps matches TRBD1 (5 bases). CDR1 is MNHEY, CDR2 SVGAGI, per germline. The CDR3 covers 14 residues. The V end was cut by 6 bases, the J end by 7 bases, with 15 bases between. The CDR3 sequence: CASRRGRVGEKLFF. CDR3 coding DNA: TGTGCCAGCAGACGAGGCAGGGTGGGTGAAAAACTGTTTTTT.

This sequence joins TRBV9 and TRBJ1-1; D not certain. V lost 3 bases to trimming and J lost 0 bases, with 6 bases between them. The V gene's germline CDR1 is SGDLS and CDR2 YYNGEE. The CDR3 contains 13 residues. This CDR3 is CASSADMNTEAFF. The CDR3 nucleotides read TGTGCCAGCAGCGCCGACATGAACACTGAAGCTTTCTTT. Drawing the rest from reference TRBV9 and TRBJ1-1, the complete variable domain is DSGVTQTPKHLITATGQRVTLRCSPRSGDLSVYWYQQSLDQGLQFLIQYYNGEERAKGNILERFSAQQFPDLHSELNLSSLELGDSALYFCASSADMNTEAFFGQGTRLTVV.

The chain has TRBV7-8 and TRBJ1-1; D is perhaps TRBD1 (5 bases). V lost 4 bases, J lost 4 bases, and 19 bases lay in between. The germline CDR1 and CDR2 sequences are SGHVS and FQNEAQ. The CDR3 spans 16 residues. In DNA form, the CDR3 reads TGTGCCAGCAGCTCCGTGGGGGAGGCCAAGGCCACTGAAGCTTTCTTT. Its translation: CASSSVGEAKATEAFF.

The gene calls are TRBV5-1 and TRBJ2-1; 11 bases are a match to TRBD1. With 6 bases clipped from V and 3 bases from J, the junction kept 5 bases outside the gene matches. Germline lookup yields CDR1 SGHRS and CDR2 YFSETQ. This CDR3 has 15 residues. The CDR3 DNA sequence: TGCGCCAGCACCTGGACAGGGGGCGGCTACAATGAGCAGTTCTTC. Its translation is CASTWTGGGYNEQFF.

The chain joins TRBV27 to TRBJ1-5; D is unresolved. The V end was cut by 5 bases, the J end by 3 bases, with 8 bases between. There are 13 residues in the CDR3. Per germline, CDR1 MNHEY and CDR2 SMNVEV (reference sequence). This CDR3 is CASSQYYNQPQHF. CDR3 bases: TGTGCCAGCAGTCAATATTACAATCAGCCCCAGCATTTT.

The rearrangement links TRBV28 to TRBJ2-1; D is perhaps TRBD1 (5 bases). Germline V gives CDR1 MDHEN, CDR2 SYDVKM. V lost 2 bases and J 4 bases, leaving 6 bases between the germline ends. The CDR3 spans 13 residues. The CDR3 DNA follows: TGTGCCAGCAGTTTACAGGGTTACAATGAGCAGTTCTTC. Its translation is CASSLQGYNEQFF. The variable domain in full, with the rest retrieved from reference TRBV28 and TRBJ2-1, is DVKVTQSSRYLVKRTGEKVFLECVQDMDHENMFWYRQDPGLGLRLIYFSYDVKMKEKGDIPEGYSVSREKKERFSLILESASTNQTSMYLCASSLQGYNEQFFGPGTRLTVL.

The chain joins TRBV5-4 to TRBJ2-2, with D unresolved. The germline V and J ends were trimmed by 5 bases and 5 bases, with 10 bases remaining between them. The germline V gene has CDR1 SGHNT and CDR2 YYREEE (reference sequence). This CDR3 comprises 13 residues. CDR3 residues: CASSPDLTGELFF. The CDR3 coding sequence is TGTGCCAGCAGTCCAGACTTGACCGGGGAGCTGTTTTTT.

As regards this clone: This CDR3 is also generated by other DNA sequences in the sample. The V and J genes are TRBV12-3 or TRBV12-4 and TRBJ1-5; no reliable D call. The CDR3 loop spans 13 amino acids. The germline V and J ends were trimmed by 1 base and 4 bases, with 5 bases remaining between them. The CDR3 here is CASSLGSNQPQHF. The CDR3 DNA follows: TGTGCCAGCAGTTTAGGCTCTAATCAGCCCCAGCATTTT.

The chain has TRBV7-3 and TRBJ2-3; 8 positions agree with TRBD2. The CDR3 has 15 amino acids. V shed 6 bases, J shed 3 bases, and the junction held 8 bases outside the gene matches. Germline CDR1 reads SGHTA; CDR2 reads FQGTGA. The CDR3 is CASRFSGVSTDTQYF. CDR3 DNA sequence: TGTGCCAGCAGGTTTAGCGGGGTTAGTACAGATACGCAGTATTTT.

V is TRBV7-3 and J is TRBJ2-2; TRBD2 is a possible D gene (5 bases). The ends were cut back, 2 bases at V and 5 bases at J, with 6 bases in the middle. Looked up from germline, CDR1 is SGHTA and CDR2 is FQGTGA. This CDR3 has 13 amino acids. The CDR3 spells CASSLGSTGELFF. Here the CDR3 DNA reads TGTGCCAGCAGCTTAGGGAGTACCGGGGAGCTGTTTTTT.

The chain carries TRBV6-1 and TRBJ1-2, with 8 bases fitting TRBD1. This CDR3 is built from 15 residues. V shed 3 bases and J 7 bases; nucleotides not matched to a gene: 10. CDR1 MNHNS and CDR2 SASEGT come from the germline V gene. The CDR3 is CASSDQGARTGGYTF. The CDR3 nucleotides are TGTGCCAGCAGTGATCAGGGGGCGCGGACCGGTGGCTACACCTTC.

The chain carries TRBV21-1 and TRBJ2-3; TRBD1 is the table's D call and was not checked against the DNA. TRBV21-1 represents a pseudogene. This CDR3 has 13 amino acids. The CDR3 nucleotides read TGTGCCAGCAGCGGACAGGGACCAGATACGCAGTATTTT. Its protein is CASSGQGPDTQYF.

The J gene is TRBJ1-1, the V gene TRBV3-1 (or the pseudogene TRBV3-2); D unresolved. The CDR3 length is 14 residues. V was pared by 4 bases and J by 4 bases, with 13 bases between. CDR1 and CDR2 (germline): LGHDT, YNNKEL (reference sequence). The CDR3 nucleotides read TGTGCCAGCAGCCGGCGACAAGGAGGCACTGAAGCTTTCTTT. Its translation is CASSRRQGGTEAFF.